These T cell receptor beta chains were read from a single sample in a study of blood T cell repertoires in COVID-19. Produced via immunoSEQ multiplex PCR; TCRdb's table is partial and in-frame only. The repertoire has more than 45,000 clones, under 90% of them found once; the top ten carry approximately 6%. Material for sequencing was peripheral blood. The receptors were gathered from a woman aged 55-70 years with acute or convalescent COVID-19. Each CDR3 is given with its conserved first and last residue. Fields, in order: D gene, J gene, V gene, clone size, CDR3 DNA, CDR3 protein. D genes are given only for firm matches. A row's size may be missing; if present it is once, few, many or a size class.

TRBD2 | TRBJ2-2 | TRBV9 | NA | TGTGCCAGCAGCCCCACTAGCGGGGGGGCGGGAACCGGGGAGCTGTTTTTT | CASSPTSGGAGTGELFF
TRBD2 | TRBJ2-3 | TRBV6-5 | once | TGTGCCACCCGACTAGCGGGGGACATAGATACGCAGTATTTT | CATRLAGDIDTQYF
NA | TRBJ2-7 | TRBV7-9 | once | TGTGCCAGCAGCTTATCCGGGTACGAGCAGTACTTC | CASSLSGYEQYF
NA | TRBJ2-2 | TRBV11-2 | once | TGTGCCAGCAGCTTAGGCCCCTGGGGGCCGGCCGGGGAGCTGTTTTTT | CASSLGPWGPAGELFF
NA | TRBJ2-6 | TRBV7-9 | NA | TGTGCCAGCAGCTCTGAGGGGGTCTCTGGGGCCAACGTCCTGACTTTC | CASSSEGVSGANVLTF
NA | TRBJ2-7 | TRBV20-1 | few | TGCAGTGCTAGTTCCGGCGGCAAGCACGAGCAGTACTTC | CSASSGGKHEQYF
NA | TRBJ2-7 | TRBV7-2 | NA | TGTGCCAGCAGCTTAAATCAGGGCTACGAGCAGTACTTC | CASSLNQGYEQYF
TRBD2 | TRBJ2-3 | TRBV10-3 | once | TGTGCCATCAGCCCCGGACTAGCGATAACAGATACGCAGTATTTT | CAISPGLAITDTQYF
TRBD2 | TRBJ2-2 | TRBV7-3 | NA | TGTGCCAGCAGCTTACACAGCGGGGCTGTCACCGGGGAGCTGTTTTTT | CASSLHSGAVTGELFF
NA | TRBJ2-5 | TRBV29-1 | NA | TGCAGCGTTGATAGAGTACAAGAGACCCAGTACTTC | CSVDRVQETQYF
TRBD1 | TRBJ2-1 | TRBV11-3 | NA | TGTGCCAGCAGCTTTGGGGGACAGGGGACCTACAATGAGCAGTTCTTC | CASSFGGQGTYNEQFF
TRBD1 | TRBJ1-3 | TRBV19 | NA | TGTGCCAGTAGCCGGGACAGGACATCTGGAAACACCATATATTTT | CASSRDRTSGNTIYF
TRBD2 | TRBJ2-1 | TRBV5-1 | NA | TGCGCCAGCAGCTTGGGACTAGCGGGGTACAACAATGAGCAGTTCTTC | CASSLGLAGYNNEQFF
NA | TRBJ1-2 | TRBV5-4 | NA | TGTGCCAGCAAGCGACTATTAGCTAACTATGGCTACACCTTC | CASKRLLANYGYTF
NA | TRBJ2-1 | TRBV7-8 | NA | TGTGCCAGCAGCCCCGGACTGGTGTGGGGTTACAATGAGCAGTTCTTC | CASSPGLVWGYNEQFF
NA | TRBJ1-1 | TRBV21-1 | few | TGTGCCAGCAACCCCCGGACACCGAACACTGAAGCTTTCTTT | CASNPRTPNTEAFF
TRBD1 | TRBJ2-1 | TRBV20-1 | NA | TGCAGTGCTACAGGGGGTGAGCAGTTCTTC | CSATGGEQFF
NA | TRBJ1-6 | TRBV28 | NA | TGTGCCAGCAAGGCCAGGGTTAATTCACCCCTCCACTTT | CASKARVNSPLHF
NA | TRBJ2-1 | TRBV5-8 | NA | TGTGCCAGCAGCGCGACCCCCGAGACAGAGCAGTTCTTC | CASSATPETEQFF
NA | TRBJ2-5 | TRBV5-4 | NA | TGTGCCAGCAGCTTGGTGTCTGGCGAGACCCAGTACTTC | CASSLVSGETQYF
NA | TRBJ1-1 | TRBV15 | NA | TGTGCCACCAGCGCTTCCGAGGGGGACACTGAAGCTTTCTTT | CATSASEGDTEAFF
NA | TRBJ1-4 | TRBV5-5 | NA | TGTGCCAGCAGCTTGGTAGACAAGGAAAAACTGTTTTTT | CASSLVDKEKLFF
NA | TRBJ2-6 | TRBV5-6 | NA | TGTGCCAGCAGGGGTAGCCGGTCTGGGGCCAACGTCCTGACTTTC | CASRGSRSGANVLTF
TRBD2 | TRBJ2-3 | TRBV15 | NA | TGTGCCACCACCCGGATAGCGGGGGGATCCGATACGCAGTATTTT | CATTRIAGGSDTQYF
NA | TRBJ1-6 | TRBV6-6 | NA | TGTGCCAGCAGTTACCTCGGGGGGGTTAATTCACCCCTCCACTTT | CASSYLGGVNSPLHF